Below are 6 T cell receptor beta chains sequenced from a single sample in a study of beta chain features in type 1 diabetes. Of the isolated RNA, all was reverse transcribed, and so the sequenced material was expressed TCRB transcripts. The assay was immunoSEQ multiplex PCR, and TCRdb's table has in-frame clones only and misses some. The sample shows fewer than 900,000 clones, 15% to 20% of them seen only once. The sequenced sample was naive CD4+ T cells from blood. These TCRs come from a woman between 18 and 30 years old in good health.

The CDR3 sequence: CASSLGRGTDTQYF. Written as DNA, the CDR3 is TGTGCCAGCAGCTTAGGCAGGGGCACAGATACGCAGTATTTT. V gene TRBV11-3 combines with J gene TRBJ2-3, with D possibly TRBD1 on 5 matching bases. Trimming cost V 1 base and J 1 base, with 6 bases left between them. Per the germline V gene, CDR1 is SGHNT and CDR2 is YENEEA. There are 14 residues in the CDR3.

The V gene is TRBV2, the J gene TRBJ2-7; 8 nucleotides agree with TRBD1. In germline, CDR1 is SNHLY, CDR2 FYNNEI. The CDR3 is made up of 15 amino acids. V was pared by 6 bases and J by 6 bases, with 13 bases of the junction left unmatched. As DNA, the CDR3 is TGTGCCAGCAGCTTGGACAGGGCTTTTGGGGGCGAGCAGTACTTC. This encodes CASSLDRAFGGEQYF.

This clone has just a few counts. The rearrangement links TRBV19 to TRBJ1-2; 9 bases fit TRBD1. Germline assignment: CDR1 LNHDA and CDR2 SQIVND (reference sequence). With 9 bases clipped from V and 1 base from J, the junction kept 9 bases outside the gene matches. The CDR3 is made up of 15 amino acids. This CDR3 is CASESLGQGNYGYTF. The DNA of the CDR3 is TGTGCCAGCGAGAGTTTGGGACAGGGTAACTATGGCTACACCTTC.

This clone was observed a few times. CDR3 DNA sequence: TGCGCCAGCAGGAGACTAGCGGACCAAGAGACCCAGTACTTC. Protein sequence: CASRRLADQETQYF. This chain uses TRBV5-1 with TRBJ2-5, with TRBD2 matching over 9 bases. The CDR3 is 14 residues long. Germline V CDR1 and CDR2: SGHRS, YFSETQ. Trimming took 5 bases from V and 0 from J; bases not matched to a gene: 2.

The rearrangement uses TRBV19 and TRBJ2-7, with a tentative D call TRBD1 (5 bases). V lost 8 bases, J lost 3 bases, and 14 bases lay in between. CDR1 and CDR2 from the germline V gene are LNHDA and SQIVND (reference sequence). This CDR3 is built from 13 residues. CDR3 nucleotides: TGTGCCAGTGGCGACAGATGGAACTACGAGCAGTACTTC. It specifies CASGDRWNYEQYF.

This clone has just a few counts. The chain carries TRBV19 and TRBJ1-2; TRBD1 agrees at 8 bases. Germline CDR1 LNHDA, CDR2 SQIVND (reference sequence). The CDR3 covers 14 residues. Trimming at V came to 3 bases and at J to 4 bases, leaving 4 bases not matched to a gene. CDR3 coding DNA: TGTGCCAGTAGTATTCGGACAGGGAGCTATGGCTACACCTTC. The encoded protein is CASSIRTGSYGYTF. The full variable domain, completed using reference TRBV19 and TRBJ1-2, is DGGITQSPKYLFRKEGQNVTLSCEQNLNHDAMYWYRQDPGQGLRLIYYSQIVNDFQKGDIAEGYSVSREKKESFPLTVTSAQKNPTAFYLCASSIRTGSYGYTFGSGTRLTVV.